The present entry profiles one TCR beta chain with its context. Its antigen is undetermined. Trimming left V 1 base short and J 6 bases short, with 6 bases between. CDR1 and CDR2 (germline): SNHLY, FYNNEI. This CDR3 comprises 12 residues. Sequencing used immunoSEQ multiplex PCR; TCRdb keeps in-frame clones, though not all of them. Among about 130,000 clones listed, around 90% were seen once. The sample belongs to a study of T cell responses to AZD1222 COVID-19 vaccine. The study's findings and limits: Females made up more of the donors, who were largely white British, and clonal diversity may have come out too low. Repertoires were obtained only post-peak T cell response. Compared with day 0, the breadth and depth of the Spike-specific TCR repertoire rose significantly after two doses of AZD1222.

This receptor was taken from an adult in good health. The source material was peripheral blood, sampled on day 0 of AZD1222 vaccination. V is TRBV2 and J is TRBJ1-1, with D hard to call. This CDR3 reads CASSEGVAEAFF. The DNA of the CDR3 is TGTGCCAGCAGTGAAGGGGTGGCTGAAGCTTTCTTT.